The sequence of this T cell receptor (beta chain) was determined in a study of blood T cell repertoires in COVID-19. Assay used: immunoSEQ multiplex PCR; TCRdb lists only in-frame clones, some missing. The sample has 300,000 to 350,000 clones, roughly 87% seen once; the top ten hold approximately 10%. The CDR3 has 15 residues. Trimming took 1 base from V and 4 from J; bases not matched to a gene: 3. Germline V lookup: CDR1 SGHTA, CDR2 FQGNSA. This clone has a single count. This sequence was found in a man aged 25-45 years with COVID-19, enrolled during active disease. J is TRBJ2-1 and V is TRBV7-2; 8 bases match TRBD2. Sample: peripheral blood. The CDR3 spells CASSLVRGGYNEQFF. CDR3 coding DNA: TGTGCCAGCAGCTTAGTTCGGGGGGGGTACAATGAGCAGTTCTTC. Variable domain in full (rest from reference TRBV7-2 and TRBJ2-1): GAGVSQSPSNKVTEKGKDVELRCDPISGHTALYWYRQSLGQGLEFLIYFQGNSAPDKSGLPSDRFSAERTGGSVSTLTIQRTQQEDSAVYLCASSLVRGGYNEQFFGPGTRLTVL.